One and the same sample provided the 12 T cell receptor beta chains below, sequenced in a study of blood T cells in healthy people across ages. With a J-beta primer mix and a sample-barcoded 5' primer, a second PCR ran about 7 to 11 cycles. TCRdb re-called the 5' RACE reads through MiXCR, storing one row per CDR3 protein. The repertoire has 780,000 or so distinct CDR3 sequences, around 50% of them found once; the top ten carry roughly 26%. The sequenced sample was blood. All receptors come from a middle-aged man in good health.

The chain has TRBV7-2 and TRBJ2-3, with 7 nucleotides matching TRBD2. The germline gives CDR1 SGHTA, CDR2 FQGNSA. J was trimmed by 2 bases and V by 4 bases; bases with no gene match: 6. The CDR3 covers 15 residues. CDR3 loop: CASSSRLATTDTQYF. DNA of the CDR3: TGTGCCAGCAGCTCTAGACTAGCCACCACAGATACGCAGTATTTT.

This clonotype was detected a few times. The CDR3 DNA reads as TGTGCCAGCAGTTTGATTGGCCCAGATACGCAGTATTTT. It is translated as CASSLIGPDTQYF. V and J are TRBV27 and TRBJ2-3; no firm D call. Germline V gene data show CDR1 as MNHEY and CDR2 as SMNVEV (reference sequence). This CDR3 is built from 13 residues. V dropped 3 bases and J dropped 4 bases, with 8 bases sitting between them.

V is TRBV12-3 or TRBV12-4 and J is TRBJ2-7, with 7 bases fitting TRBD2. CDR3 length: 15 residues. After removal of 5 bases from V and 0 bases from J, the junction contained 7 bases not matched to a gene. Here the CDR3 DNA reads TGTGCCAGCAGTAACCCCAGACTAGCCTCCTACGAGCAGTACTTC. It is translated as CASSNPRLASYEQYF.

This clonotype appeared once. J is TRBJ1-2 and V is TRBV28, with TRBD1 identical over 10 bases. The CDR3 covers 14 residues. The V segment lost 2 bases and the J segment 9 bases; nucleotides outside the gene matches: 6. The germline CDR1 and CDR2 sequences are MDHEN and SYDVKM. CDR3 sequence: CASSLDRGLLSYTF. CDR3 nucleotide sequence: TGTGCCAGCAGTTTAGACAGGGGGCTACTGAGCTACACCTTC.

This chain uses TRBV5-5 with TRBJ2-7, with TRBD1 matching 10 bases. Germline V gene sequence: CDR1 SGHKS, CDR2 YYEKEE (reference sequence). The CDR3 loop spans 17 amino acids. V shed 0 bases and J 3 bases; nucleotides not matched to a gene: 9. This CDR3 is CASSLEGTGVYFYEQYF. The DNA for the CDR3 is TGTGCCAGCAGCTTGGAGGGGACAGGGGTGTATTTCTACGAGCAGTACTTC.

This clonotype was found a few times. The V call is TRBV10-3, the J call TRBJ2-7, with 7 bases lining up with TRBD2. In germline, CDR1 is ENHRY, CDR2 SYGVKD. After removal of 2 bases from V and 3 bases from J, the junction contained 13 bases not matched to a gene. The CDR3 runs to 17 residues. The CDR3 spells CAISETGGLRVVYEQYF. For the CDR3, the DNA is TGTGCCATCAGTGAGACGGGAGGTTTAAGGGTCGTCTACGAGCAGTACTTC.

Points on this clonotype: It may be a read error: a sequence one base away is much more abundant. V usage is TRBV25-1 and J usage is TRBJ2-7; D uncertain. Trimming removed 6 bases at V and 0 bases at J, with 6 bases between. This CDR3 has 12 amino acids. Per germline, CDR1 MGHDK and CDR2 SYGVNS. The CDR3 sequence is CASRASSYEQYF. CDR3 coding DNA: TGTGCCAGCAGGGCCAGCTCCTACGAGCAGTACTTC.

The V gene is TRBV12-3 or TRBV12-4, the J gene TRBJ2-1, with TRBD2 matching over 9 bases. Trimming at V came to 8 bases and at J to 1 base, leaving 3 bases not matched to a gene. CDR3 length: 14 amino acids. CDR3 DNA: TGTGCCAGCGCAGCGGGAGGATCCTACAATGAGCAGTTCTTC. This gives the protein CASAAGGSYNEQFF.

CDR3 coding DNA: TGTGCCAGCAGCGGAGCCGGGGCCGGCAACACTGAAGCTTTCTTT. Translated: CASSGAGAGNTEAFF. The chain recombines TRBV2 with TRBJ1-1; D is possibly TRBD1 (5 bases). Trimming removed 6 bases from V and 2 bases from J, with 16 bases in between. CDR1 is SNHLY and CDR2 is FYNNEI in the germline V gene. The CDR3 sequence is 15 residues long. The variable domain in full, completed from reference TRBV2 and TRBJ1-1, reads EPEVTQTPSHQVTQMGQEVILRCVPISNHLYFYWYRQILGQKVEFLVSFYNNEISEKSEIFDDQFSVERPDGSNFTLKIRSTKLEDSAMYFCASSGAGAGNTEAFFGQGTRLTVV.

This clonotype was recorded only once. CDR3 in DNA: TGCAGTGCTTCACGACTCGGGATAAATCAGCCCCAGCATTTT. It translates to CSASRLGINQPQHF. The chain is built from TRBV20-1 and TRBJ1-5; D remains ambiguous. Trimming removed 5 bases at V and 4 bases at J, with 15 bases between. Looked up from germline, CDR1 is DFQATT and CDR2 is SNEGSKA (reference sequence). The CDR3 sequence is 14 residues long.

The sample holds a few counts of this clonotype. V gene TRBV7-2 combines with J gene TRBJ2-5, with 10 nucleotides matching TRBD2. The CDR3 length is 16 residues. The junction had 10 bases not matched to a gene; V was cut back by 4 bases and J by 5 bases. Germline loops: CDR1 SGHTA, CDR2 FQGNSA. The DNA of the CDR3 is TGTGCCAGCAGCTCCGAATCTAGCGGGAGTTGGGAGACCCAGTACTTC. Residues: CASSSESSGSWETQYF.

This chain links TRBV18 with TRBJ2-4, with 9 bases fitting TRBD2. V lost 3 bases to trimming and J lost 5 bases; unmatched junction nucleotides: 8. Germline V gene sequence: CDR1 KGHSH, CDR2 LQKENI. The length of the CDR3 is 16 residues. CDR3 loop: CASSPTSGRPENIQYF. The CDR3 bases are TGTGCCAGCTCACCGACCAGCGGGAGGCCCGAAAACATTCAGTACTTC.